These T cell receptor beta chains were read from a single sample in a study of T cells in pancreatic ductal adenocarcinoma. Some clones are missing from TCRdb's copy, which holds only in-frame ones; the method was immunoSEQ multiplex PCR. The table has several thousand clones, 68% seen once. The sequenced material came from pancreatic tumor tissue. These receptors came from a human donor with pancreatic ductal adenocarcinoma. The CDR3 runs from the conserved cysteine through the conserved F or W. D genes are given only for firm matches. Only some rows state a clone size, as once, few, many or a class for expanded clones.

-	-	TRBV2	TRBJ1-1	CASMSLMNTEAFF	TGTGCCAGCATGAGCTTAATGAACACTGAAGCTTTCTTT
-	-	TRBV28	TRBJ2-3	CASSLWAQDTQYF	TGTGCCAGCAGTTTATGGGCACAAGATACGCAGTATTTT
TRBD2	-	TRBV7-6	TRBJ2-5	CASSLAAGGETQYF	TGTGCCAGCAGCTTAGCAGCGGGGGGGGAGACCCAGTACTTC
TRBD2	once	TRBV6-1	TRBJ2-5	CASSEEWSTSGSPQETQYF	TGTGCCAGCAGTGAAGAATGGTCGACTAGCGGGAGTCCCCAAGAGACCCAGTACTTC
-	-	TRBV6-6	TRBJ2-3	CATAQEGADTQYF	TGTGCCACCGCTCAAGAGGGGGCAGATACGCAGTATTTT
-	-	TRBV5-1	TRBJ2-5	CASSSGVQETQYF	TGCGCCAGCAGCTCGGGGGTCCAAGAGACCCAGTACTTC
-	-	TRBV6-6	TRBJ1-3	CASSLIGGGNTIYF	TGTGCCAGCAGCCTGATTGGTGGTGGAAACACCATATATTTT
-	-	TRBV6-5	TRBJ1-2	CASSYGTGGGYTF	TGTGCCAGCAGTTACGGGACGGGAGGTGGCTACACCTTC
-	-	TRBV28	TRBJ1-1	CASSRTGWNTEAFF	TGTGCCAGCAGTAGAACAGGGTGGAACACTGAAGCTTTCTTT
-	-	TRBV6-1	TRBJ2-7	CAVRTNGAYEQYF	TGTGCCGTAAGGACTAATGGGGCGTACGAGCAGTACTTC
TRBD2	-	TRBV9	TRBJ2-7	CASSVGASGGAGYEQYF	TGTGCCAGCAGCGTAGGGGCTAGCGGGGGGGCAGGATACGAGCAGTACTTC
TRBD1	-	TRBV19	TRBJ1-6	CASSIGTGGSPLHF	TGTGCCAGTAGTATAGGGACAGGGGGTTCACCCCTCCACTTT
-	-	TRBV12-5	TRBJ2-3	CASGFGQGFTDTQYF	TGTGCTAGTGGTTTCGGGCAGGGCTTCACAGATACGCAGTATTTT
TRBD2	-	TRBV28	TRBJ2-1	CASSRLAGGRNEQFF	TGTGCCAGCAGCCGACTAGCGGGGGGGCGGAATGAGCAGTTCTTC
-	-	TRBV27	TRBJ1-2	CASSPRKLGYGYTF	TGTGCCAGCAGTCCCCGGAAGTTGGGCTATGGCTACACCTTC
TRBD2	-	TRBV27	TRBJ2-3	CASSLVGGRAKDTQYF	TGTGCCAGCAGTTTAGTCGGCGGGAGGGCGAAAGATACGCAGTATTTT
-	-	TRBV5-6	TRBJ1-6	CASSLGQNSPLHF	TGTGCCAGCAGCTTGGGACAGAATTCACCCCTCCACTTT
-	-	TRBV2	TRBJ2-3	CASSPTTDTQYF	TGTGCCAGCAGTCCGACTACAGATACGCAGTATTTT
-	-	TRBV19	TRBJ2-3	CASTMGTDTQYF	TGTGCCAGTACAATGGGGACAGATACGCAGTATTTT
-	-	TRBV19	TRBJ1-1	CASTLLTENTEAFF	TGTGCCAGTACCCTACTTACAGAGAACACTGAAGCTTTCTTT
-	few	TRBV6-5	TRBJ1-1	CASRIGLNTEAFF	TGTGCCAGCAGGATAGGCTTGAACACTGAAGCTTTCTTT
-	-	TRBV7-9	TRBJ1-2	CASSSDRLIDYGYTF	TGTGCCAGCAGCTCTGACAGGTTAATAGACTATGGCTACACCTTC
TRBD2	-	TRBV9	TRBJ2-1	CASSVLAGAYNEQFF	TGTGCCAGCAGCGTATTAGCGGGAGCCTACAATGAGCAGTTCTTC
-	-	TRBV20-1	TRBJ2-1	CSLGGYNEQFF	TGCAGTCTGGGGGGTTACAATGAGCAGTTCTTC
TRBD1	-	TRBV6-6	TRBJ2-5	CASSPRDRQETQYF	TGTGCCAGCAGCCCCCGGGACAGACAAGAGACCCAGTACTTC
-	few	TRBV27	TRBJ1-2	CASSFNYYGYTF	TGTGCCAGCAGTTTCAACTACTATGGCTACACCTTC
-	-	TRBV6-5	TRBJ2-2	CASSYRGSNTGELFF	TGTGCCAGCAGTTACCGGGGCTCGAACACCGGGGAGCTGTTTTTT
-	-	TRBV7-8	TRBJ2-3	CASSPLGSEDTQYF	TGTGCCAGCAGCCCTCTAGGGTCGGAGGATACGCAGTATTTT
TRBD1	-	TRBV5-6	TRBJ2-3	CASSLGGTGGDTQYF	TGTGCCAGCAGCCTGGGGGGGACAGGGGGGGATACGCAGTATTTT
-	once	TRBV5-1	TRBJ1-4	CASSGGLGASNEKLFF	TGCGCCAGCAGCGGAGGTCTGGGGGCTTCTAATGAAAAACTGTTTTTT
TRBD1	-	TRBV28	TRBJ1-4	CASSSRQGMEKLFF	TGTGCCAGCAGTTCAAGACAGGGGATGGAAAAACTGTTTTTT
-	-	TRBV18	TRBJ2-7	CASSPLTGKPYEQYF	TGTGCCAGCTCACCACTTACAGGGAAACCCTACGAGCAGTACTTC
-	-	TRBV30	TRBJ1-1	CAWSQGTFDTEAFF	TGTGCCTGGAGCCAGGGCACCTTCGACACTGAAGCTTTCTTT
-	-	TRBV2	TRBJ1-2	CASNTRTPLANYGYTF	TGTGCCAGCAATACTCGGACTCCACTCGCTAACTATGGCTACACCTTC
-	-	TRBV5-4	TRBJ1-2	CASSLGGNYGYTF	TGTGCCAGCAGCTTAGGAGGGAACTATGGCTACACCTTC
TRBD1	-	TRBV11-3	TRBJ2-5	CASSLGQGMMETQYF	TGTGCCAGCAGCTTAGGACAGGGGATGATGGAGACCCAGTACTTC
-	-	TRBV5-1	TRBJ1-1	CASSYRDGEAFF	TGCGCCAGCAGCTACCGGGACGGTGAAGCTTTCTTT
-	few	TRBV14	TRBJ2-7	CASSQDGYGPGEQYF	TGTGCCAGCAGCCAAGATGGTTACGGACCGGGCGAGCAGTACTTC
-	-	TRBV19	TRBJ2-5	CASSMDLAVQETQYF	TGTGCCAGTAGTATGGATCTCGCAGTTCAAGAGACCCAGTACTTC
-	-	TRBV21-1	TRBJ2-5	CASSRFAPQETQYF	TGTGCCAGCAGCCGGTTCGCCCCCCAAGAGACCCAGTACTTC
-	few	TRBV18	TRBJ2-5	CASSPRGAGWETQYF	TGTGCCAGCTCCCCAAGAGGCGCAGGGTGGGAGACCCAGTACTTC
-	-	TRBV6-5	TRBJ1-2	CASRDWSDYGYTF	TGTGCCAGCAGGGACTGGAGCGACTATGGCTACACCTTC
-	-	TRBV19	TRBJ2-1	CASSIRGGTDEQFF	TGTGCCAGTAGCATACGGGGGGGGACAGACGAGCAGTTCTTC
TRBD2	-	TRBV6-4	TRBJ2-1	CARETSGGGEQFF	TGTGCCAGGGAGACTAGCGGGGGGGGTGAGCAGTTCTTC
TRBD1	-	TRBV10-3	TRBJ1-6	CAIKRTGSYNSPLHF	TGTGCCATCAAAAGGACAGGCTCCTATAATTCACCCCTCCACTTT
-	-	TRBV5-5	TRBJ1-4	CASSFLPGSNEKLFF	TGTGCCAGCAGCTTCCTCCCCGGCTCTAATGAAAAACTGTTTTTT
-	-	TRBV4-2	TRBJ1-1	CASSQERTANTEAFF	TGTGCCAGCAGCCAAGAACGGACGGCGAACACTGAAGCTTTCTTT
-	-	TRBV30	TRBJ2-7	CAWSDGTGSYEQYF	TGTGCCTGGAGTGACGGCACGGGCTCCTACGAGCAGTACTTC
TRBD2	few	TRBV7-8	TRBJ2-2	CASSTLAGANTGELFF	TGTGCCAGCAGCACCCTAGCGGGGGCCAACACCGGGGAGCTGTTTTTT
TRBD2	-	TRBV10-1	TRBJ2-3	CASSERRRPGLAKDTQYF	TGCGCCAGCAGTGAGCGGCGGCGGCCGGGACTAGCCAAAGATACGCAGTATTTT
-	-	TRBV28	TRBJ1-6	CASSLFQGTRSPLHF	TGTGCCAGCAGTTTATTTCAGGGTACCAGGTCGCCCCTCCACTTT
TRBD2	-	TRBV7-3	TRBJ2-3	CASSLSGRYTDTQYF	TGTGCCAGCAGCCTTAGCGGGAGGTATACAGATACGCAGTATTTT
-	-	TRBV5-1	TRBJ2-3	CASSPVGLDADTQYF	TGCGCCAGCAGCCCGGTGGGACTGGACGCAGATACGCAGTATTTT
-	-	TRBV5-1	TRBJ1-1	CASSSTVRVEAFF	TGCGCCAGCAGCTCGACAGTCAGGGTTGAAGCTTTCTTT
TRBD2	-	TRBV28	TRBJ2-1	CASSFGPPGTIKFF	TGTGCCAGCAGTTTTGGACCTCCCGGGACTATTAAGTTCTTC
-	-	TRBV27	TRBJ2-1	CASSLSKGNEQFF	TGTGCCAGCAGTTTATCGAAAGGAAATGAGCAGTTCTTC
TRBD1	-	TRBV28	TRBJ2-2	CASIAPQGTGVTGELFF	TGTGCCAGCATAGCCCCCCAAGGGACAGGGGTGACCGGGGAGCTGTTTTTT
-	-	TRBV6-1	TRBJ2-7	CARTLEAQLYEQYF	TGTGCCAGAACACTGGAGGCCCAACTTTACGAGCAGTACTTC
-	-	TRBV2	TRBJ2-5	CASKLEGGETQYF	TGTGCCAGCAAACTAGAAGGTGGAGAGACCCAGTACTTC